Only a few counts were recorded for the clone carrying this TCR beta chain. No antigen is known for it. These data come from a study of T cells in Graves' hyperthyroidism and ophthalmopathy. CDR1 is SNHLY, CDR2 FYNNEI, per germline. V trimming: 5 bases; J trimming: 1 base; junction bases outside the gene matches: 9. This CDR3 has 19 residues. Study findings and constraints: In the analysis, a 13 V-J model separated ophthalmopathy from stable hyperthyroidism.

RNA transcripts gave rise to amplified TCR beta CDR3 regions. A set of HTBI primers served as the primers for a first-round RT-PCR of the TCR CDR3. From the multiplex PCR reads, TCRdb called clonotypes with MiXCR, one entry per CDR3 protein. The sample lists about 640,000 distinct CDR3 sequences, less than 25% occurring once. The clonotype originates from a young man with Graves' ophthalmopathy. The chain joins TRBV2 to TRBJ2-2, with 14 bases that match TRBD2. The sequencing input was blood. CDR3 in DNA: TGTGCCAGCAGTAGACTAGCGGGAGGGCCTTCAGGGAACACCGGGGAGCTGTTTTTT. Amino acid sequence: CASSRLAGGPSGNTGELFF.